This TCR beta chain stems from a study of CD8+CD57+ T cells in acquired aplastic anemia. The authors sequenced patients whose flow cytometry had shown CD8+CD57+ cell expansion. The patients all had a severe acquired aplastic anemia diagnosis. For CDR3 and TCR beta VDJ profiling, genomic DNA was the template used. Via MiXCR, TCRdb re-called the reads, giving one row per CDR3 protein. This sample has 120,000 or so distinct CDR3 sequences, with about 43% found just once. Germline CDR1 is SGHRS and CDR2 is YFSETQ. This CDR3 has 15 residues. With 4 bases removed from V and 2 bases from J, the gap between germline ends came to 14 bases. This clonotype showed up many times.

This clonotype originated in a human donor with aplastic anemia. The rearrangement joins TRBV5-1 to TRBJ2-3, with a possible D match to TRBD1 (6 bases). The sequenced material came from sorted CD4+, CD8+, or CD8+CD57+ T cells (not recorded which) from PBMCs. CDR3 sequence (DNA): TGCGCCAGCAGCCTCCGGGACACCAACACAGATACGCAGTATTTT. This encodes CASSLRDTNTDTQYF.